This T cell receptor (beta chain) emerged from a study of blood T cell repertoires in COVID-19. Study summary: PBMCs, B-cell-depleted T cells, or T cells provided the cDNA or gDNA that made up the material.

Per the original methods: Nucleated cell number was recorded as an estimate derived from reference gene primer amplification. Measured with immunoSEQ multiplex PCR; TCRdb has only the in-frame clones, and not every one. V, J and clone size were drawn from that table, and D and trimming were deduced from the DNA. In the table there are some 150,000 clones, about 89% of which are singletons. The CDR3 length is 13 residues. Germline V gives CDR1 MDHEN, CDR2 SYDVKM. Trimming removed 2 bases at V and 5 bases at J, with 9 bases between. This TCR was recovered from a man between 70 and 80 years old with acute or convalescent COVID-19. The V gene is TRBV28, the J gene TRBJ1-1; a weak D match, TRBD1 (5 bases). The sequencing input was peripheral blood. The CDR3: CASSLMAGTEAFF. The CDR3 coding sequence is TGTGCCAGCAGTTTAATGGCAGGGACTGAAGCTTTCTTT.